Listed here are 17 T cell receptor beta chains from one sample, sequenced in a study of OX40 agonist ivuxolimab in advanced cancers. Sequencing used immunoSEQ multiplex PCR; TCRdb keeps in-frame clones, though not all of them. The sample holds about 64,000 clones, about four fifths seen once. Sequenced here: CD4+ or CD8+ T cells sorted from blood, sampled in a trial of the OX40 agonist ivuxolimab. These receptors were taken from an adult with an advanced solid tumor such as melanoma, head and neck, liver or kidney cancer.

This clone has a handful of counts. This rearrangement joins TRBV28 to TRBJ1-2; 7 nucleotides match TRBD1. Unmatched junction bases numbered 9, after V lost 6 bases and J lost 8 bases. This CDR3 has 13 residues. CDR1 and CDR2 from the germline V gene are MDHEN and SYDVKM. In nucleotides, the CDR3 is TGTGCCAGCAGGCTTGAGGGGGCGCGCGGCTACACCTTC. As protein: CASRLEGARGYTF.

The chain carries TRBV7-9 and TRBJ1-1; D unresolved. The CDR3 is 15 amino acids. Deletions cut 4 bases from V and 1 base from J, with 13 bases between. Germline CDR1 reads SEHNR; CDR2 reads FQNEAQ (reference sequence). CDR3 residues: CASSSTQLGNTEAFF. The CDR3, as DNA: TGTGCCAGCAGCTCAACCCAGTTGGGGAACACTGAAGCTTTCTTT.

This chain connects TRBV5-1 to TRBJ2-1; 9 bases fit TRBD2. Unmatched junction bases numbered 7, after V lost 3 bases and J lost 6 bases. The CDR3 consists of 15 residues. CDR1 is SGHRS and CDR2 is YFSETQ in the germline V gene. CDR3 in amino acids: CASSSARGRANEQFF. Here the CDR3 DNA reads TGCGCCAGCAGCTCCGCGCGCGGGAGGGCCAATGAGCAGTTCTTC.

This chain links TRBV7-3 with TRBJ2-3; TRBD1 or TRBD2 may be the D gene (5 bases each). This CDR3 spans 15 amino acids. Germline assignment: CDR1 SGHTA and CDR2 FQGTGA. V dropped 3 bases and J dropped 1 base, with 11 bases sitting between them. The DNA of the CDR3 is TGTGCCAGCAGCTTTGGGGGACCTGGCACAGATACGCAGTATTTT. It encodes CASSFGGPGTDTQYF.

Sample share makes this clone medium-sized (0.01 to 0.1%). V usage is TRBV11-3 and J usage is TRBJ2-5, with 8 bases aligning to TRBD1. CDR3 length equals 15 residues. V shed 4 bases and J 1 base; nucleotides not matched to a gene: 5. Germline-derived CDR1 and CDR2 are SGHNT and YENEEA. CDR3 in amino acids: CASSSGGRGQETQYF. In DNA, the CDR3 is TGTGCCAGCAGCTCAGGGGGCAGGGGCCAAGAGACCCAGTACTTC.

J is TRBJ1-5 and V is TRBV19; the D is unclear. Deletions cut 7 bases from V and 7 bases from J, with 23 bases between. In germline, CDR1 is LNHDA, CDR2 SQIVND (reference sequence). This CDR3 has 16 residues. CDR3 nucleotide sequence: TGTGCCAGTAAGGAGGCGCAAACGAAGGGAGGGCAGCCCCAGCATTTT. Its protein product is CASKEAQTKGGQPQHF.

The V gene is TRBV28, the J gene TRBJ2-7, with TRBD2 matching over 8 bases. J was trimmed by 0 bases and V by 5 bases; bases with no gene match: 6. The germline V gene has CDR1 MDHEN and CDR2 SYDVKM. This CDR3 region has 15 residues. The CDR3 protein is CASSTGGASSYEQYF. CDR3 DNA: TGTGCCAGCAGTACCGGGGGGGCTAGCTCCTACGAGCAGTACTTC.

This clone has a single count. A read error may account for a junction end that differs from germline. The V gene is TRBV7-7, the J gene TRBJ1-3, with TRBD1 as a possible D gene (5 bases). Germline values: CDR1 SSHAT, CDR2 FNYEAQ (reference sequence). The CDR3 has 14 amino acids. In nucleotides, the CDR3 is TGTGCTAGCAGCTTAGGGGTCTCTGGAAACACCATATATTTT. Translated, it gives CASSLGVSGNTIYF.

V gene TRBV6-6 combines with J gene TRBJ1-1; tentatively, D is TRBD1 (6 bases). V was clipped by 2 bases and J by 4 bases, with 17 bases between them. This CDR3 region has 16 residues. The germline V gene encodes CDR1 MNHNY and CDR2 SVGAGI (reference sequence). The CDR3 DNA is TGTGCCAGCAGTTACCCTTTTGGGGGGCAGGTCACTGAAGCTTTCTTT. Protein: CASSYPFGGQVTEAFF.

The genes are TRBV5-1 and TRBJ1-5; 9 bases are shared with TRBD1. The CDR3 is 15 amino acids. Per germline, CDR1 SGHRS and CDR2 YFSETQ. With V trimmed by 4 bases and J by 3 bases, 5 bases remained unmatched. As DNA, the CDR3 is TGCGCCAGCAGCCCATGGACAGGGGTCAATCAGCCCCAGCATTTT. Its protein is CASSPWTGVNQPQHF.

The CDR3 loop is CASSLDRSPYNEQFF. The CDR3 DNA is TGTGCCAGCAGCTTAGATCGGAGTCCCTACAATGAGCAGTTCTTC. The chain links TRBV7-2 to TRBJ2-1; no definite D call. Trimming pared 1 base from V and 2 bases from J, leaving 9 bases between. Looked up from germline, CDR1 is SGHTA and CDR2 is FQGNSA. The CDR3 extends over 15 amino acids.

The CDR3 DNA sequence: TGTGCCATCAGTGAGTCACGGGCATTCCGCTACGAGCAGTACTTC. It yields the protein CAISESRAFRYEQYF. The chain carries TRBV10-3 and TRBJ2-7; no clear D. CDR3 length equals 15 residues. Germline lookup yields CDR1 ENHRY and CDR2 SYGVKD. V was trimmed by 0 bases and J by 3 bases, leaving 12 bases between them.

This chain joins TRBV4-2 and TRBJ2-7; D call uncertain. V was clipped by 1 base and J by 2 bases, with 6 bases between them. The CDR3 is 13 residues long. Germline CDR1 and CDR2: LGHNA and YNFKEQ. The CDR3 coding sequence is TGTGCCAGCAGCCAAGGAGGAGCCTACGAGCAGTACTTC. It encodes CASSQGGAYEQYF.

This rearrangement joins TRBV9 to TRBJ2-3, with D possibly being TRBD2 (5 bases). The germline CDR1 and CDR2 sequences are SGDLS and YYNGEE. This CDR3 spans 16 amino acids. V was pared by 0 bases and J by 5 bases, with 16 bases between. The CDR3 region has the DNA TGTGCCAGCAGCGTAGAGCTAGGAGGTGGGCGAGATACGCAGTATTTT. Translating gives CASSVELGGGRDTQYF.

This clone was found a few times. The chain has TRBV7-9 and TRBJ1-1; D is undetermined. The CDR3 loop spans 13 amino acids. Trimming removed 5 bases from V and 0 bases from J, with 7 bases in between. Germline CDR1 reads SEHNR; CDR2 reads FQNEAQ (reference sequence). Here the CDR3 reads CASSPQLNTEAFF. The CDR3 DNA is TGTGCCAGCAGCCCCCAGCTGAACACTGAAGCTTTCTTT.

Only one count was recorded for this clone. J is TRBJ2-1 and V is TRBV7-2; 10 nucleotides line up with TRBD1. Trimming at V came to 3 bases and at J to 6 bases, leaving 2 bases not matched to a gene. Germline assignment: CDR1 SGHTA and CDR2 FQGNSA. This CDR3 contains 14 residues. CDR3 sequence reads: CASSFRTGGNEQFF. The CDR3 DNA follows: TGTGCCAGCAGCTTCAGGACAGGGGGCAATGAGCAGTTCTTC.

The rearrangement links TRBV5-1 to TRBJ2-1; 8 bases map to TRBD1. Germline V lookup: CDR1 SGHRS, CDR2 YFSETQ. This CDR3 is 14 amino acids long. Trimming took 4 bases from V and 8 from J; bases not matched to a gene: 8. This CDR3 reads CASSLDRGLDEQFF. CDR3 DNA sequence: TGCGCCAGCAGCCTCGACAGGGGCCTGGATGAGCAGTTCTTC.